Below, 9 T cell receptor beta chains from the same sample are listed, as sequenced in a study of shared clonotypes between healthy human individuals. This table comes from immunoSEQ multiplex PCR, and its TCRdb copy is limited to in-frame clones, with some not included. The sample comprises some 1,100,000 clones, more than 75% of which are singletons, and approximately 0.56% rests with the top ten. The source material was memory CD4+ T cells from PBMCs. Subset given: CD45RA-negative fraction. These receptors all come from a man aged 18 to 29 in good health. Some clones in this sample may be carry-over from other donors' samples.

The genes are TRBV4-1 and TRBJ2-3, with D perhaps TRBD2 (6 bases). V was trimmed by 1 base and J by 4 bases, leaving 9 bases between them. The CDR3 is 14 residues long. Germline values: CDR1 MGHRA, CDR2 YSYEKL. The CDR3 DNA sequence: TGCGCCAGCAGCCAAGGACTAGATCCAGATACGCAGTATTTT. It translates to CASSQGLDPDTQYF.

The chain links TRBV19 to TRBJ1-1, with 8 bases aligning to TRBD1. V shed 6 bases and J 1 base; nucleotides not matched to a gene: 4. Germline V gene lookup returns CDR1 LNHDA and CDR2 SQIVND (reference sequence). This CDR3 region has 14 residues. Written as DNA, the CDR3 is TGTGCCAGTAGCCGGGACAGGAAGAACACTGAAGCTTTCTTT. Its translation: CASSRDRKNTEAFF.

The J gene is TRBJ2-7, the V gene TRBV2; D is perhaps TRBD2 (5 bases). The CDR3 is 13 residues long. Germline assignment: CDR1 SNHLY and CDR2 FYNNEI. Trimming left V 0 bases short and J 6 bases short, with 9 bases between. The DNA for the CDR3 is TGTGCCAGCAGTGAAGCGCGGCGGGCCGAGCAGTACTTC. Translating it yields CASSEARRAEQYF.

This clone was seen a single time. J is TRBJ2-1 and V is TRBV4-1, with TRBD2 matching over 12 bases. The ends lost 1 base at V and 5 bases at J; junction bases unmatched: 6. Germline CDR1 and CDR2: MGHRA and YSYEKL. The CDR3 runs 17 residues. CDR3 nucleotides: TGCGCCAGCAGCCAAGCCTGGCTAGCGGGAGGGGACAATGAGCAGTTCTTC. It yields the protein CASSQAWLAGGDNEQFF.

The V gene is TRBV7-9, the J gene TRBJ1-1; a possible D gene is TRBD1 (5 bases). V was pared by 5 bases and J by 1 base, with 11 bases between. CDR1 SEHNR and CDR2 FQNEAQ come from the germline V gene (reference sequence). CDR3 length: 14 residues. DNA of the CDR3: TGTGCCAGCAGCCCCGGGACGGAGAACACTGAAGCTTTCTTT. Encoded protein: CASSPGTENTEAFF.

V is TRBV7-8 and J is TRBJ2-5; 8 bases agree with TRBD1. This CDR3 has 14 amino acids. V shed 3 bases and J 5 bases; nucleotides not matched to a gene: 5. CDR1 SGHVS and CDR2 FQNEAQ come from the germline V gene. CDR3 DNA sequence: TGTGCCAGCAGCTTCCTGACAGGGGCCGAGACCCAGTACTTC. Encoded protein: CASSFLTGAETQYF.

As regards this clone: Different DNA sequences within this sample yield the same CDR3. The rearrangement links TRBV7-9 to TRBJ1-5; D is undetermined. The CDR3 runs 12 residues. Trimming took 2 bases from V and 7 from J, leaving 6 bases between them. In germline, CDR1 is SEHNR, CDR2 FQNEAQ (reference sequence). Here the CDR3 reads CASSLLGQPQHF. CDR3 nucleotide sequence: TGTGCCAGCAGCTTATTGGGACAGCCCCAGCATTTT.

CDR3 sequence (DNA): TGTGCCAGCAGTGACCCAAGGCGTAATTCACCCCTCCACTTT. This gives the protein CASSDPRRNSPLHF. The genes are TRBV25-1 and TRBJ1-6; D ambiguous. Trimming stripped 3 bases from V and 6 bases from J, with 9 bases between. This CDR3 spans 14 amino acids. Germline CDR1 is MGHDK and CDR2 is SYGVNS. The full variable domain, completed using reference TRBV25-1 and TRBJ1-6, is EADIYQTPRYLVIGTGKKITLECSQTMGHDKMYWYQQDPGMELHLIHYSYGVNSTEKGDLSSESTVSRIRTEHFPLTLESARPSHTSQYLCASSDPRRNSPLHFGNGTRLTVT.

The CDR3 is CASTGREREGSDTQYF. The CDR3 DNA is TGCGCCAGCACTGGAAGAGAGCGGGAGGGATCAGATACGCAGTATTTT. V is TRBV10-2 and J is TRBJ2-3; 10 nucleotides line up with TRBD2. The germline V gene has CDR1 WSHSY and CDR2 SAAADI. This CDR3 is built from 16 residues. Losses at the gene ends were 7 bases for V and 4 bases for J; bases not matched to a gene: 11.